These 18 T cell receptor beta chains came from one sample sequenced in a study of OX40 agonist ivuxolimab in advanced cancers. Measured with immunoSEQ multiplex PCR; TCRdb has only the in-frame clones, and not every one. The data hold tens of thousands of clones, with under 95% observed a single time. Sequenced here: CD4+ or CD8+ T cells sorted from blood, sampled in a trial of the OX40 agonist ivuxolimab. These receptors originate from an adult with an advanced solid tumor such as melanoma, head and neck, liver or kidney cancer.

This rearrangement joins TRBV6-4 to TRBJ2-1; D is unclear. This CDR3 comprises 13 residues. Trimming took 6 bases from V and 9 from J, leaving 15 bases between them. Germline lookup yields CDR1 MRHNA and CDR2 SNTAGT. Here the CDR3 reads CASSVSSSGEQFF. DNA of the CDR3: TGTGCCAGCAGCGTCTCAAGCTCGGGTGAGCAGTTCTTC.

The genes are TRBV6-1 and TRBJ2-7, with 7 bases aligning to TRBD1. The V gene end was trimmed by 6 bases and the J gene end by 2 bases; junction bases not matched to a gene: 7. CDR1 and CDR2 from the germline V gene are MNHNS and SASEGT. There are 14 residues in the CDR3. The CDR3 loop reads CASSHRDSTYEQYF. The DNA of the CDR3 is TGTGCCAGCAGCCACCGGGACAGTACCTACGAGCAGTACTTC.

The chain combines TRBV11-2 with TRBJ2-7; D uncertain. This CDR3 is built from 14 residues. Germline CDR1 and CDR2: SGHAT and FQNNGV. Trimming left V 4 bases short and J 2 bases short, with 12 bases between. This CDR3 reads CASSYDAKAYEQYF. The DNA of the CDR3 is TGTGCCAGCAGCTATGACGCCAAGGCCTACGAGCAGTACTTC.

The rearrangement uses TRBV18 and TRBJ2-6, with TRBD1 identical over 11 bases. V dropped 3 bases and J dropped 2; count of bases not matched to a gene: 3. Germline V lookup: CDR1 KGHSH, CDR2 LQKENI. This CDR3 region has 17 residues. Written as DNA, the CDR3 is TGTGCCAGCTCACCCGGGACAGGGGGGGCTGGGGCCAACGTCCTGACTTTC. Its protein is CASSPGTGGAGANVLTF. Full variable domain (rest looked up from reference TRBV18 and TRBJ2-6): NAGVMQNPRHLVRRRGQEARLRCSPMKGHSHVYWYRQLPEEGLKFMVYLQKENIIDESGMPKERFSAEFPKEGPSILRIQQVVRGDSAAYFCASSPGTGGAGANVLTFGAGSRLTVL.

The chain recombines TRBV5-1 with TRBJ2-5; no clear D gene. Germline V gene lookup returns CDR1 SGHRS and CDR2 YFSETQ. Trimming stripped 0 bases from V and 11 bases from J, with 14 bases between. CDR3 size: 13 residues. CDR3 region: CASSLVNGLEQYF. CDR3 bases: TGCGCCAGCAGCTTGGTTAACGGGCTTGAGCAGTACTTC.

This clone was observed once. The chain couples TRBV28 to TRBJ1-1, with a possible D match to TRBD1 (6 bases). Germline V CDR1 and CDR2: MDHEN, SYDVKM. The CDR3 has 15 residues. The V end was cut by 2 bases, the J end by 3 bases, with 13 bases between. CDR3 sequence: CASSLGTGAYTEAFF. DNA of the CDR3: TGTGCCAGCAGTTTAGGTACGGGGGCCTACACTGAAGCTTTCTTT.

The chain links TRBV6-6 to TRBJ2-7; TRBD2 might be the D (6 bases). This CDR3 has 15 amino acids. CDR1 and CDR2 from the germline V gene are MNHNY and SVGAGI (reference sequence). The V and J ends lost 0 bases and 0 bases respectively, with 9 bases between them. This CDR3 reads CASSYSRGSSYEQYF. The DNA for the CDR3 is TGTGCCAGCAGTTACTCGCGGGGCTCCTCCTACGAGCAGTACTTC.

The chain carries TRBV7-9 and TRBJ1-4; D remains unclear. The CDR3 length is 14 residues. Per germline, CDR1 SEHNR and CDR2 FQNEAQ (reference sequence). V lost 1 base, J lost 4 bases, and 7 bases lay in between. CDR3 in DNA: TGTGCCAGCAGCTTAGTGCAGAGTAATGAAAAACTGTTTTTT. Amino acids: CASSLVQSNEKLFF.

The rearrangement joins TRBV7-8 to TRBJ2-2; 8 nucleotides align to TRBD2. Germline-derived CDR1 and CDR2 are SGHVS and FQNEAQ. V was clipped by 8 bases and J by 4 bases; unmatched bases: 9. The CDR3 covers 15 residues. DNA for the CDR3: TGTGCCAGCCCGGGGGGGGCGGAGGGCACCGGGGAGCTGTTTTTT. Protein sequence: CASPGGAEGTGELFF.

The chain combines TRBV11-1 with TRBJ2-7, with 7 bases aligning to TRBD1. The CDR3 has 15 residues. Looked up from germline, CDR1 is SGHAT and CDR2 is FQDESV (reference sequence). The ends lost 4 bases at V and 2 bases at J; junction bases unmatched: 8. Here the CDR3 reads CASSSEQGRTYEQYF. CDR3 sequence (DNA): TGTGCCAGCAGCTCGGAACAGGGGCGTACCTACGAGCAGTACTTC.

This chain links TRBV9 with TRBJ2-1; weak D call: TRBD1 (5 bases). Germline values: CDR1 SGDLS, CDR2 YYNGEE. Trimming pared 4 bases from V and 7 bases from J, leaving 18 bases between. This CDR3 comprises 15 residues. CDR3 coding DNA: TGTGCCAGCAGCCCCCTGCAGGGTCCAGGGAATGAGCAGTTCTTC. Amino acids: CASSPLQGPGNEQFF.

The CDR3 region has the DNA TGTGCCAGCAGCACCGCAGGGTGGGATGAAAAACTGTTTTTT. Translation: CASSTAGWDEKLFF. The chain is built from TRBV7-8 and TRBJ1-4; possible D gene TRBD1, 5 bases. The CDR3 consists of 14 residues. CDR1 SGHVS and CDR2 FQNEAQ come from the germline V gene. The ends were cut back, 5 bases at V and 6 bases at J, with 13 bases in the middle. The entire variable domain, with the rest obtained from reference TRBV7-8 and TRBJ1-4, is as follows: GAGVSQSPRYKVAKRGQDVALRCDPISGHVSLFWYQQALGQGPEFLTYFQNEAQLDKSGLPSDRFFAERPEGSVSTLKIQRTQQEDSAVYLCASSTAGWDEKLFFGSGTQLSVL.

The V gene is TRBV14, the J gene TRBJ1-2; perhaps TRBD1 as D (6 bases). The CDR3 extends over 16 amino acids. Trimming cost V 1 base and J 6 bases, with 18 bases left between them. Germline loops: CDR1 SGHDN, CDR2 FVKESK. CDR3 sequence (DNA): TGTGCCAGCAGCCAAGTTGACTACAGGGCCCTCAATGGCTACACCTTC. Translating gives CASSQVDYRALNGYTF.

This chain joins TRBV6-1 and TRBJ2-7, with D maybe TRBD1 (6 bases). CDR3 length: 13 amino acids. Germline V gives CDR1 MNHNS, CDR2 SASEGT. The germline V and J ends were trimmed by 10 bases and 3 bases, with 16 bases remaining between them. Here the CDR3 reads CAITDRWGYEQYF. The CDR3 DNA sequence: TGTGCCATCACGGACAGATGGGGCTACGAGCAGTACTTC.

This chain joins TRBV30 and TRBJ2-5; a possible D gene is TRBD1 (6 bases). The DNA end is more similar to TRBJ2-7, so the J call may be wrong. Germline CDR1 GTSNPN, CDR2 SVGIG (reference sequence). This CDR3 contains 10 residues. CDR3 nucleotides: TGTGCCGCAGGGGCCTACGAGCAGTACTTC. It is translated as CAAGAYEQYF.

V and J are TRBV5-6 and TRBJ2-3, with D unclear. Germline values: CDR1 SGHDT, CDR2 YYEEEE. V was trimmed by 5 bases and J by 2 bases, leaving 15 bases between them. The CDR3 contains 15 residues. The CDR3 reads CASRTQRAYTDTQYF. CDR3 bases: TGTGCCAGCAGGACCCAAAGGGCCTACACAGATACGCAGTATTTT. Using reference TRBV5-6 and TRBJ2-3 for the parts outside the CDR3, the full variable domain is DAGVTQSPTHLIKTRGQQVTLRCSPKSGHDTVSWYQQALGQGPQFIFQYYEEEERQRGNFPDRFSGHQFPNYSSELNVNALLLGDSALYLCASRTQRAYTDTQYFGPGTRLTVL.

The chain recombines TRBV29-1 with TRBJ1-1; weak D call: TRBD1 (6 bases). With 3 bases removed from V and 5 bases from J, the gap between germline ends came to 13 bases. Germline CDR1 is SQVTM and CDR2 is ANQGSEA. CDR3 length: 13 residues. CDR3 sequence: CSVEGRDKTEAFF. The CDR3 DNA reads TGCAGCGTTGAGGGCAGGGACAAGACTGAAGCTTTCTTT.

As regards this clone: The same CDR3 is also encoded by other DNA sequences in this sample. The chain recombines TRBV6-6 with TRBJ2-7; 9 positions agree with TRBD2. The CDR3 contains 14 residues. CDR1 MNHNY and CDR2 SVGAGI come from the germline V gene (reference sequence). J gave up 0 bases and V 6 bases, and 3 bases lay outside the gene matches. CDR3 sequence reads: CASSLAGSSYEQYF. In DNA, the CDR3 is TGTGCCAGCAGCCTAGCGGGGAGCTCCTACGAGCAGTACTTC.